This TCR beta chain was retrieved from a study of blood T cell repertoires in COVID-19. About the study: From T cells, B-cell-depleted T cells, or PBMCs came the material, which was cDNA or gDNA.

Germline assignment: CDR1 SEHNR and CDR2 FQNEAQ (reference sequence). V was pared by 6 bases and J by 0 bases, with 16 bases between. CDR3 length: 16 residues. Sequenced by immunoSEQ multiplex PCR; TCRdb stores in-frame clones only, minus some. The data hold 150,000 or so clones, with more than 75% observed a single time. The sequence was obtained from a woman aged 70-85 years with acute or convalescent COVID-19. The sequencing sample was made of peripheral blood. The chain carries TRBV7-9 and TRBJ2-3; D is possibly TRBD2 (6 bases). CDR3 DNA sequence: TGTGCCAGCAGTCCTGTCGGAGGGATGAGCACAGATACGCAGTATTTT. Translated, it gives CASSPVGGMSTDTQYF. Full variable domain (missing parts from reference TRBV7-9 and TRBJ2-3): DTGVSQNPRHKITKRGQNVTFRCDPISEHNRLYWYRQTLGQGPEFLTYFQNEAQLEKSRLLSDRFSAERPKGSFSTLEIQRTEQGDSAMYLCASSPVGGMSTDTQYFGPGTRLTVL.